Sequencing of this T cell receptor beta chain was carried out in a study of blood T cell repertoires in COVID-19. Across the whole study: Some COVID-19 samples were acute and others convalescent; all came from the United States, Italy and Spain. In each case, the material was cDNA or gDNA derived from T cells, B-cell-depleted T cells, or PBMCs.

Authors' methods: Estimates of nucleated cell counts were drawn from the amplification of reference gene primers. The repertoire was sequenced with immunoSEQ multiplex PCR; TCRdb's copy has only in-frame clones and lacks some. V and J calls and clone size are copied from that table; D and trimming were computed from the DNA. This sample has 200,000 to 250,000 clones, with approximately 86% found just once. The CDR3 is 17 residues long. With 2 bases removed from V and 3 bases from J, the gap between germline ends came to 20 bases. The germline CDR1 and CDR2 sequences are SGHRS and YFSETQ. While infection was still active, Seattle patients were enrolled and then followed longitudinally.

The sample was peripheral blood. The receptor was derived from a woman between 50 and 59 years old with COVID-19, enrolled during active disease. The V gene is TRBV5-1, the J gene TRBJ1-1; possible D gene TRBD1, 6 bases. Here the CDR3 reads CASSFSPGQILDTEAFF. The CDR3, as DNA: TGCGCCAGCAGCTTTTCCCCGGGACAAATATTGGACACTGAAGCTTTCTTT.